Given below is one T cell receptor (beta chain) in context. This sample includes further DNA sequences coding for the same CDR3. This specimen comes from a study of blood T cell repertoires in COVID-19. Across the study: Specimens from acute and convalescent COVID-19 originated in the United States, Italy and Spain. In each case, the material was cDNA or gDNA derived from T cells, B-cell-depleted T cells, or PBMCs.

Original handling: From reference gene primer amplification, estimates of nucleated cell counts were derived. Here immunoSEQ multiplex PCR was the method, and the copy in TCRdb shows in-frame clones only, minus some. The V and J calls and clone size are taken from that table; D and trimming were inferred from the DNA. The repertoire holds 200,000 or so clones, with around nine tenths as singletons. The V gene's germline CDR1 is LNHDA and CDR2 SQIVND (reference sequence). V lost 1 base and J 1 base, leaving 3 bases between the germline ends. This CDR3 has 13 residues. The TCR was taken from a man aged 60-69 years with acute or convalescent COVID-19. The chain joins TRBV19 to TRBJ2-3; D remains unclear. The specimen sequenced was peripheral blood. CDR3 sequence reads: CASSIAGTDTQYF. The CDR3 DNA is TGTGCCAGTAGTATAGCGGGCACAGATACGCAGTATTTT.